The rows below give T cell receptor beta chains drawn from one sample of a study of radiation and T cells in renal cell carcinoma. The method was immunoSEQ multiplex PCR; TCRdb's version includes in-frame clones alone and lacks a portion of them. Of 130,000 to 150,000 clones in the sample, about 88% were seen once. Sequences were derived from blood, sampled from a patient whose treatment included radiotherapy and nephrectomy. The receptors originated from a woman between 50 and 59 years old with renal cell carcinoma. Each CDR3 is given with its conserved first and last residue. D genes are given only for firm matches. The size of a clone is reported for some rows only, either as once, few or many, or as a class for expanded clones.

j_call: TRBJ2-5; v_call: TRBV6-5; clone_size: .; d_call: .; cdr3_aa: CASSYTGETQYF; cdr3_nt: TGTGCCAGCAGTTATACAGGAGAGACCCAGTACTTC
j_call: TRBJ2-1; v_call: TRBV29-1; clone_size: few; d_call: .; cdr3_aa: CSVARSGEQFF; cdr3_nt: TGCAGCGTTGCTAGATCGGGGGAGCAGTTCTTC
j_call: TRBJ2-1; v_call: TRBV7-9; clone_size: .; d_call: TRBD2; cdr3_aa: CASSNPRTSGAYNEQFF; cdr3_nt: TGTGCCAGCAGCAACCCCCGGACTAGCGGGGCCTACAATGAGCAGTTCTTC
j_call: TRBJ1-3; v_call: TRBV28; clone_size: .; d_call: .; cdr3_aa: CASSPTRSRNTIYF; cdr3_nt: TGTGCCAGCAGCCCCACGAGGAGTAGAAACACCATATATTTT
j_call: TRBJ2-1; v_call: TRBV6-5; clone_size: .; d_call: .; cdr3_aa: CASSSPTSEQFF; cdr3_nt: TGTGCCAGCAGTTCACCGACATCTGAGCAGTTCTTC
j_call: TRBJ2-7; v_call: TRBV18; clone_size: .; d_call: .; cdr3_aa: CASSPTQGGYEQYF; cdr3_nt: TGTGCCAGCTCACCCACACAGGGAGGTTACGAGCAGTACTTC
j_call: TRBJ1-3; v_call: TRBV10-3; clone_size: .; d_call: .; cdr3_aa: CAISVGGLLSSGNTIYF; cdr3_nt: TGTGCCATCAGTGTGGGAGGACTGCTGAGCTCTGGAAACACCATATATTTT
j_call: TRBJ2-1; v_call: TRBV5-1; clone_size: .; d_call: .; cdr3_aa: CASRELGYEQFF; cdr3_nt: TGCGCCAGCAGGGAATTGGGATATGAGCAGTTCTTC
j_call: TRBJ2-1; v_call: TRBV7-2; clone_size: .; d_call: TRBD2; cdr3_aa: CASSLRGYNEQFF; cdr3_nt: TGTGCCAGCAGCTTGCGGGGGTACAATGAGCAGTTCTTC
j_call: TRBJ2-3; v_call: TRBV7-9; clone_size: .; d_call: .; cdr3_aa: CASSTPGRKGPDTQYF; cdr3_nt: TGTGCCAGCAGCACCCCGGGAAGAAAGGGCCCAGATACGCAGTATTTT
j_call: TRBJ1-5; v_call: TRBV27; clone_size: few; d_call: .; cdr3_aa: CASSLGREVRNQPQHF; cdr3_nt: TGTGCCAGCAGTTTAGGCAGGGAGGTTCGCAATCAGCCCCAGCATTTT
j_call: TRBJ2-5; v_call: TRBV29-1; clone_size: .; d_call: .; cdr3_aa: CSAGQNLGETQYF; cdr3_nt: TGCAGCGCTGGACAGAACCTGGGGGAGACCCAGTACTTC
j_call: TRBJ1-2; v_call: TRBV5-1; clone_size: few; d_call: .; cdr3_aa: CASSPDLYGYTF; cdr3_nt: TGCGCCAGCAGCCCGGACCTCTATGGCTACACCTTC
j_call: TRBJ2-3; v_call: TRBV7-2; clone_size: .; d_call: .; cdr3_aa: CASSLAPATDTQYF; cdr3_nt: TGTGCCAGCAGCTTAGCGCCGGCCACAGATACGCAGTATTTT
j_call: TRBJ2-1; v_call: TRBV6-6; clone_size: .; d_call: .; cdr3_aa: CARGGSEGGEQFF; cdr3_nt: TGTGCCAGAGGGGGTAGCGAGGGTGGGGAGCAGTTCTTC
j_call: TRBJ2-1; v_call: TRBV28; clone_size: .; d_call: .; cdr3_aa: CASRKMGGSYNEQFF; cdr3_nt: TGTGCCAGCAGAAAGATGGGGGGCTCCTACAATGAGCAGTTCTTC
j_call: TRBJ1-3; v_call: TRBV12-5; clone_size: .; d_call: .; cdr3_aa: CASGFQGLGTGNTIYF; cdr3_nt: TGTGCTAGTGGTTTCCAGGGACTGGGAACTGGAAACACCATATATTTT
j_call: TRBJ2-7; v_call: TRBV19; clone_size: .; d_call: TRBD1; cdr3_aa: CASSQTGGFSYEQYF; cdr3_nt: TGTGCCAGTAGTCAAACAGGGGGCTTCTCCTACGAGCAGTACTTC
j_call: TRBJ2-1; v_call: TRBV5-4; clone_size: once; d_call: TRBD2; cdr3_aa: CASSERTSGNNEQFF; cdr3_nt: TGTGCCAGCAGCGAGCGGACTAGCGGGAATAATGAGCAGTTCTTC
j_call: TRBJ1-1; v_call: TRBV29-1; clone_size: .; d_call: .; cdr3_aa: CSGGGMNTEAFF; cdr3_nt: TGCAGCGGAGGGGGGATGAACACTGAAGCTTTCTTT
j_call: TRBJ1-3; v_call: TRBV28; clone_size: once; d_call: .; cdr3_aa: CASTPGEKAGNTIYF; cdr3_nt: TGTGCCAGCACCCCAGGGGAAAAAGCTGGAAACACCATATATTTT
j_call: TRBJ2-3; v_call: TRBV6-1; clone_size: .; d_call: TRBD2; cdr3_aa: CASSAFLAGGTDTQYF; cdr3_nt: TGTGCCAGCAGTGCTTTCCTAGCGGGAGGTACAGATACGCAGTATTTT
j_call: TRBJ1-2; v_call: TRBV21-1; clone_size: .; d_call: .; cdr3_aa: CASSKVHLPGGYTF; cdr3_nt: TGTGCCAGCAGCAAAGTGCACCTACCGGGAGGCTACACCTTC
j_call: TRBJ2-1; v_call: TRBV5-1; clone_size: .; d_call: TRBD2; cdr3_aa: CASSLEGTSGGQGFF; cdr3_nt: TGCGCCAGCAGCTTGGAGGGGACTAGCGGGGGCCAGGGGTTCTTC
j_call: TRBJ2-1; v_call: TRBV7-9; clone_size: .; d_call: .; cdr3_aa: CASSLPDPEQFF; cdr3_nt: TGTGCCAGCAGCTTACCCGATCCGGAGCAGTTCTTC
j_call: TRBJ2-5; v_call: TRBV7-2; clone_size: .; d_call: .; cdr3_aa: CASSPTRQDLETQYF; cdr3_nt: TGTGCCAGCAGCCCCACCCGACAAGACTTGGAGACCCAGTACTTC
j_call: TRBJ1-5; v_call: TRBV28; clone_size: few; d_call: TRBD1; cdr3_aa: CASSDRGSNQPQHF; cdr3_nt: TGTGCCAGCAGTGACAGGGGGAGCAATCAGCCCCAGCATTTT
j_call: TRBJ2-7; v_call: TRBV6-6; clone_size: .; d_call: .; cdr3_aa: CASSYQNRDDSEQYF; cdr3_nt: TGTGCCAGCAGTTATCAAAACAGGGATGACTCCGAGCAGTACTTC
j_call: TRBJ2-1; v_call: TRBV27; clone_size: once; d_call: .; cdr3_aa: CASSFAPDNEQFF; cdr3_nt: TGTGCCAGCAGTTTTGCGCCGGACAATGAGCAGTTCTTC
j_call: TRBJ1-5; v_call: TRBV7-9; clone_size: .; d_call: .; cdr3_aa: CASSLENRQPQHF; cdr3_nt: TGTGCCAGCAGCTTAGAAAATCGACAGCCCCAGCATTTT
j_call: TRBJ1-2; v_call: TRBV7-9; clone_size: .; d_call: TRBD1; cdr3_aa: CASSPGQIIYGYTF; cdr3_nt: TGTGCCAGCAGCCCGGGACAGATTATTTATGGCTACACCTTC
j_call: TRBJ2-3; v_call: TRBV7-3; clone_size: .; d_call: TRBD2; cdr3_aa: CASSPNPGTRATQYF; cdr3_nt: TGTGCCAGCAGCCCCAACCCCGGGACTAGAGCTACGCAGTATTTT
j_call: TRBJ1-2; v_call: TRBV4-1; clone_size: .; d_call: .; cdr3_aa: CASSQVTGGYTF; cdr3_nt: TGCGCCAGCAGCCAAGTGACAGGTGGCTACACCTTC
j_call: TRBJ2-7; v_call: TRBV18; clone_size: once; d_call: .; cdr3_aa: CASGKERDEQYF; cdr3_nt: TGTGCCAGCGGCAAGGAGAGAGACGAGCAGTACTTC
j_call: TRBJ2-1; v_call: TRBV28; clone_size: .; d_call: TRBD2; cdr3_aa: CASSLGGGLAGVCEQFF; cdr3_nt: TGTGCCAGCAGTTTAGGGGGGGGACTAGCGGGAGTATGTGAGCAGTTCTTC
j_call: TRBJ1-1; v_call: TRBV7-9; clone_size: .; d_call: TRBD1; cdr3_aa: CASSWGQGTEAFF; cdr3_nt: TGTGCCAGCAGCTGGGGACAGGGGACTGAAGCTTTCTTT
j_call: TRBJ1-3; v_call: TRBV5-8; clone_size: once; d_call: TRBD1; cdr3_aa: CASSFTGQGGGNTIYF; cdr3_nt: TGTGCCAGCAGCTTCACCGGACAGGGTGGGGGAAACACCATATATTTT
j_call: TRBJ1-3; v_call: TRBV6-1; clone_size: .; d_call: .; cdr3_aa: CASSEADSGSGNTIYF; cdr3_nt: TGTGCCAGCAGTGAAGCGGACAGCGGCTCTGGAAACACCATATATTTT
j_call: TRBJ1-3; v_call: TRBV5-1; clone_size: .; d_call: .; cdr3_aa: CASSLDSQAQGDTIYF; cdr3_nt: TGCGCCAGCAGCTTGGATAGTCAGGCCCAGGGAGACACCATATATTTT
j_call: TRBJ2-1; v_call: TRBV7-8; clone_size: once; d_call: TRBD2; cdr3_aa: CASSPPTSSLSNEQFF; cdr3_nt: TGTGCCAGCAGCCCGCCGACTAGCTCCCTCTCCAATGAGCAGTTCTTC
j_call: TRBJ2-3; v_call: TRBV7-3; clone_size: .; d_call: .; cdr3_aa: CASSLTRDSSQYF; cdr3_nt: TGTGCCAGCAGCTTAACGAGGGATTCTTCGCAGTATTTT
j_call: TRBJ1-2; v_call: TRBV11-2; clone_size: .; d_call: TRBD1; cdr3_aa: CASSLIGQGSGYTF; cdr3_nt: TGTGCCAGCAGCTTGATCGGACAGGGTTCTGGCTACACCTTC
j_call: TRBJ2-1; v_call: TRBV19; clone_size: .; d_call: TRBD2; cdr3_aa: CASSRTSGATSRLDEQFF; cdr3_nt: TGTGCCAGTAGCCGGACTAGCGGGGCCACCTCAAGGTTGGATGAGCAGTTCTTC
j_call: TRBJ1-4; v_call: TRBV6-5; clone_size: .; d_call: TRBD1; cdr3_aa: CASSDTGGNEKLFF; cdr3_nt: TGTGCCAGCAGTGATACAGGGGGTAATGAAAAACTGTTTTTT
j_call: TRBJ2-7; v_call: TRBV4-1; clone_size: .; d_call: .; cdr3_aa: CASVSNSYEQYF; cdr3_nt: TGTGCCAGCGTCTCAAACTCCTACGAGCAGTACTTC
j_call: TRBJ1-4; v_call: TRBV28; clone_size: .; d_call: .; cdr3_aa: CASSWDRGEKLFF; cdr3_nt: TGTGCCAGCAGTTGGGACCGGGGTGAAAAACTGTTTTTT